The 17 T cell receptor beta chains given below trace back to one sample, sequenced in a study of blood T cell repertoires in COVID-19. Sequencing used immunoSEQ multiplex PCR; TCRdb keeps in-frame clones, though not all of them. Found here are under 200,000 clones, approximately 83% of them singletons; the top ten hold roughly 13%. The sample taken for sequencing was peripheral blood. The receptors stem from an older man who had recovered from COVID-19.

This CDR3 is CASSVRAGQANTEAFF. As DNA, the CDR3 is TGTGCCAGCAGCGTCAGGGCCGGACAGGCGAACACTGAAGCTTTCTTT. The gene calls are TRBV7-9 and TRBJ1-1; 7 bases agree with TRBD1. The CDR3 sequence is 16 residues long. From germline, CDR1 is SEHNR and CDR2 FQNEAQ (reference sequence). Germline trimming cut 5 bases from V and 1 base from J; bases unmatched to any gene: 10.

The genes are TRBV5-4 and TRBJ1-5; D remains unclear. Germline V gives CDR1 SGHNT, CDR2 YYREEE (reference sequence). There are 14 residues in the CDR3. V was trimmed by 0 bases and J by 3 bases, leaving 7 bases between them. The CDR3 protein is CASSLAGYNQPQHF. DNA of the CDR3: TGTGCCAGCAGCTTGGCCGGGTACAATCAGCCCCAGCATTTT.

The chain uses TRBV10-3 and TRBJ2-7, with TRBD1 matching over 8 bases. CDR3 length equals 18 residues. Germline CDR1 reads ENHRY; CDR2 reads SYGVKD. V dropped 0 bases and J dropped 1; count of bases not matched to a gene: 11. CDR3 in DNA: TGTGCCATCAGTGAGTCGTGGGGGTCGGGACAGGAATCCTACGAGCAGTACTTC. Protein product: CAISESWGSGQESYEQYF.

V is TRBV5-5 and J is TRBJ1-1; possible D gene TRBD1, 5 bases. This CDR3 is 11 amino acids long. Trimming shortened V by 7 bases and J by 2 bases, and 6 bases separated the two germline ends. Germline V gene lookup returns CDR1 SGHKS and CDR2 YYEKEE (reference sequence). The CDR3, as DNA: TGTGCCAGCGACAGCAACACTGAAGCTTTCTTT. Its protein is CASDSNTEAFF.

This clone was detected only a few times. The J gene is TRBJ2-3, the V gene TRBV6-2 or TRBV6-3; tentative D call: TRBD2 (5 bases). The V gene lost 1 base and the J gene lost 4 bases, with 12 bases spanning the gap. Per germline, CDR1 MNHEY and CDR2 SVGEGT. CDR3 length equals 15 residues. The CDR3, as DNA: TGTGCCAGCAGTTACTTCGAGGGCTCCGCAGATACGCAGTATTTT. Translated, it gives CASSYFEGSADTQYF.

The CDR3, as DNA: TGTGCCAGCTCACCACGGGCAGGGTTGGTCCAGAACACTGAAGCTTTCTTT. It encodes CASSPRAGLVQNTEAFF. This chain connects TRBV18 to TRBJ1-1; D possibly corresponds to TRBD1 (5 bases). Germline loops: CDR1 KGHSH, CDR2 LQKENI. V was shortened by 1 base and J by 1 base, with 16 bases between the two germline ends. This CDR3 has 17 residues.

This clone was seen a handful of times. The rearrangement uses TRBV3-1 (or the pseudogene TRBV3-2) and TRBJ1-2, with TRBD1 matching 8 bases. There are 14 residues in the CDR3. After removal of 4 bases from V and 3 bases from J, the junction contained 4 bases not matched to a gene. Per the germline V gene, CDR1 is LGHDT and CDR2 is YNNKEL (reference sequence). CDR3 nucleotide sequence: TGTGCCAGCAGCCCACAGGGGGGAGACTATGGCTACACCTTC. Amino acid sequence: CASSPQGGDYGYTF.

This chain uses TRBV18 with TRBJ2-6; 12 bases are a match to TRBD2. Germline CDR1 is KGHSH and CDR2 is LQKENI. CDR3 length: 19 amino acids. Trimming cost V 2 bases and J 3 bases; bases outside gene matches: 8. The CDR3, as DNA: TGTGCCAGCTCACCAAAGGCTAGCGGGAGGGCCAATGGGGCCAACGTCCTGACTTTC. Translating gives CASSPKASGRANGANVLTF.

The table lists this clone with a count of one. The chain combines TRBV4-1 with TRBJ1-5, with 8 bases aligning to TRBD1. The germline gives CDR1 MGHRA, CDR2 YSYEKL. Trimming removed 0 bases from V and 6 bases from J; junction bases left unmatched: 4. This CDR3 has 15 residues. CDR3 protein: CASSQDGQGGQPQHF. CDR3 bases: TGCGCCAGCAGCCAAGATGGACAGGGAGGTCAGCCCCAGCATTTT.

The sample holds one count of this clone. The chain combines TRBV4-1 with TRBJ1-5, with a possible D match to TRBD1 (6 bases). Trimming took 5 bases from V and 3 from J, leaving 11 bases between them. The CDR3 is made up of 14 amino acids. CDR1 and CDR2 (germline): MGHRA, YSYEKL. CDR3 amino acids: CASSNRVVNQPQHF. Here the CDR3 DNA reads TGCGCCAGCAGCAACAGGGTTGTCAATCAGCCCCAGCATTTT.

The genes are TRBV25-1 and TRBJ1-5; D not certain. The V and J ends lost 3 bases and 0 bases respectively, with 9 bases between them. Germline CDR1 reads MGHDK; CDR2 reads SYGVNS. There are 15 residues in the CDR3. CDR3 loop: CASSEAGNSNQPQHF. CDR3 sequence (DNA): TGTGCCAGCAGTGAGGCGGGAAATAGCAATCAGCCCCAGCATTTT.

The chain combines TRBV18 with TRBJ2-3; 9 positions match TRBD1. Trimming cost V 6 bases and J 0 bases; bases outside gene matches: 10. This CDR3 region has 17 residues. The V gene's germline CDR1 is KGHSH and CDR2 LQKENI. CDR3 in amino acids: CASSHGTGSGSTDTQYF. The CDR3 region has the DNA TGTGCCAGCTCCCACGGGACAGGGTCGGGTAGCACAGATACGCAGTATTTT.

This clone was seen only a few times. CDR3 protein: CASSSDTEAFF. CDR3 DNA sequence: TGTGCCAGCAGTTCGGACACTGAAGCTTTCTTT. The rearrangement uses TRBV12-3 or TRBV12-4 and TRBJ1-1, with D unresolved. V dropped 4 bases and J dropped 3 bases, with 3 bases sitting between them. The CDR3 is 11 amino acids.

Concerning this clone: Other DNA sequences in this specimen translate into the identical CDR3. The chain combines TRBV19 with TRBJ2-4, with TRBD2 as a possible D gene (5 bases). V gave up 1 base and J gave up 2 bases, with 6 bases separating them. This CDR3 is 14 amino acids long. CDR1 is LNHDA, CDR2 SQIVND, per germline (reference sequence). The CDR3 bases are TGTGCCAGTAGTATAGCCGGGACCAAAAACATTCAGTACTTC. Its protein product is CASSIAGTKNIQYF.

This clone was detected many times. The CDR3 spells CASRLQGSNSPLHF. The DNA for the CDR3 is TGTGCCAGCAGGTTACAGGGATCCAATTCACCCCTCCACTTT. The chain joins TRBV11-2 to TRBJ1-6; a possible D gene is TRBD1 (6 bases). Germline V lookup: CDR1 SGHAT, CDR2 FQNNGV. The CDR3 runs to 14 residues. Between the trimmed V and J ends, which lost 6 bases and 7 bases, there was a span of 13 bases. Filled out from reference TRBV11-2 and TRBJ1-6, the complete variable domain reads EAGVAQSPRYKIIEKRQSVAFWCNPISGHATLYWYQQILGQGPKLLIQFQNNGVVDDSQLPKDRFSAERLKGVDSTLKIQPAKLEDSAVYLCASRLQGSNSPLHFGNGTRLTVT.

This chain's CDR3 is CASSATGLAVYEQYF. Here the CDR3 DNA reads TGTGCCAGCAGCGCAACGGGCCTAGCGGTCTACGAGCAGTACTTC. The chain joins TRBV6-5 to TRBJ2-7; 7 nucleotides match TRBD2. Trimming at V came to 6 bases and at J to 3 bases, leaving 11 bases not matched to a gene. The germline gives CDR1 MNHEY, CDR2 SVGAGI. The CDR3 totals 15 residues.

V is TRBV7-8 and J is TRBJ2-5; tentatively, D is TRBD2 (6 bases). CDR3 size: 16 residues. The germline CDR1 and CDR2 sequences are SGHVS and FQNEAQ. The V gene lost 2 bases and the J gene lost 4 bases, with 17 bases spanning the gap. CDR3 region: CASSLSEDGGTETQYF. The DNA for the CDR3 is TGTGCCAGCAGCTTAAGTGAGGATGGCGGGACAGAGACCCAGTACTTC.